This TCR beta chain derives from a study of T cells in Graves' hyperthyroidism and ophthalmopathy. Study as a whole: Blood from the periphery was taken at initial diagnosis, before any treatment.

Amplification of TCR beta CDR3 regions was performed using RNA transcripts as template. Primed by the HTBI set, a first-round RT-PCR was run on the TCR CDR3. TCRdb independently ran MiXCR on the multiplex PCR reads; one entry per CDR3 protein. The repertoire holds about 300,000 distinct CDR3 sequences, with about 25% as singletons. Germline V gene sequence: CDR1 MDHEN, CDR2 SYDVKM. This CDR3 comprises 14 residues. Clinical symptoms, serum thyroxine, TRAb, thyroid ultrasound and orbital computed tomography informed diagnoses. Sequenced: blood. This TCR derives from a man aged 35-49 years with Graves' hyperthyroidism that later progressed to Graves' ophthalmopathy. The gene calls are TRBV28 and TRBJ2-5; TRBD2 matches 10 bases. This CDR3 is CATTGLAVQETQYF. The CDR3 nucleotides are TGTGCTACTACCGGACTAGCGGTACAAGAGACCCAGTACTTC.